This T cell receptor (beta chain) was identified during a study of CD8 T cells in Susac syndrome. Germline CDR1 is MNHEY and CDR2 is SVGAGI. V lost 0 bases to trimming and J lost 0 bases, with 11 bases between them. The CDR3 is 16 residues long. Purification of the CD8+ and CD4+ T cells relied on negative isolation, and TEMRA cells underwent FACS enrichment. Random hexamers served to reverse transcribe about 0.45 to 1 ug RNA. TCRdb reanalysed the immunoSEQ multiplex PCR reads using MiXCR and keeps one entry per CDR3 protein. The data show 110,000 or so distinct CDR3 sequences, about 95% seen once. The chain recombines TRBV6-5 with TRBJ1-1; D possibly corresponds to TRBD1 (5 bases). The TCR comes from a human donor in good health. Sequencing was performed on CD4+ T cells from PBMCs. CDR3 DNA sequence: TGTGCCAGCAGTTACTCAGGCGGGACCTTGAACACTGAAGCTTTCTTT. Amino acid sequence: CASSYSGGTLNTEAFF.